The clone carrying this T cell receptor beta chain qualifies as medium-sized. What it binds is not known. Study conclusions and caveats: In terms of TCR gene usage, tumor memory CD4+ T cells clustered together with blood and lymph node memory CD4+ cells, as well as with lymph node naive CD4+ cells. Tumor Tregs overlapped most with tumor, then blood, naive CD4+ cells.

V dropped 6 bases and J dropped 2 bases, with 10 bases sitting between them. The CDR3 is made up of 13 amino acids. CD25-based Treg depletion was applied to purified naive CD4+ T cells. The TRBV12-4/TRBJ1-2 clonotypes were amplified using barcode primers with ligated adaptors. MiXCR was run by TCRdb on the multiplex PCR reads, yielding one entry per CDR3 protein. This sample has 450 to 600 distinct CDR3 sequences, with under 6% found just once. The V and J genes are TRBV12-3 or TRBV12-4 and TRBJ1-2; weak D call: TRBD1 (6 bases). Sequenced: naive CD4+ T cells sorted from blood. Subset described: naive CD4+ T cells, CD4+CD45RA+CD25-. This receptor was obtained from a female donor with breast cancer. The CDR3 bases are TGTGCCAGCAGCCGACAGGAGAACTATGGCTACACCTTC. Its protein product is CASSRQENYGYTF.